This passage covers 3 T cell receptor beta chains from one sample sequenced in a study of beta chain features in type 1 diabetes. Study findings and constraints: All four CD4+ subsets from Type 1 diabetes patients carried moderately but significantly shorter TCRB CDR3s.

These receptors lack a known antigen. As every portion of the isolated RNA was reverse transcribed, the sequencing read expressed TCRB transcripts. Profiled with immunoSEQ multiplex PCR; TCRdb holds only in-frame clones, not every one. The profile shows approximately 260,000 clones, around 24% of them singletons. Sequenced input: naive CD4+ T cells from blood. The source is a woman aged 30 to 39 with type 1 diabetes.

This clone was counted a few times. The gene calls are TRBV4-2 and TRBJ1-2, with 7 bases fitting TRBD1. Germline-derived CDR1 and CDR2 are LGHNA and YNFKEQ. The CDR3 length is 17 residues. V gave up 7 bases and J gave up 0 bases; unmatched junction bases: 14. As DNA, the CDR3 is TGTGCCAGCAACTTGATTTCCGGGACAGTTACTAACTATGGCTACACCTTC. It yields the protein CASNLISGTVTNYGYTF.

The chain uses TRBV11-2 and TRBJ2-3; TRBD1 is a possible D gene (5 bases). Germline V gives CDR1 SGHAT, CDR2 FQNNGV. This CDR3 is built from 15 residues. Trimming left V 0 bases short and J 0 bases short, with 7 bases between. The CDR3 sequence: CASSLDQGSTDTQYF. The DNA of the CDR3 is TGTGCCAGCAGCTTAGATCAGGGAAGCACAGATACGCAGTATTTT.

The chain is built from TRBV25-1 and TRBJ2-1, with 14 positions matching TRBD2. The CDR3 extends over 14 amino acids. Germline V gene lookup returns CDR1 MGHDK and CDR2 SYGVNS. V trimming: 6 bases; J trimming: 7 bases; junction bases outside the gene matches: 2. CDR3 in amino acids: CASRGLAGVNEQFF. CDR3 DNA: TGTGCCAGCAGGGGACTAGCGGGAGTGAATGAGCAGTTCTTC.